This record covers a single T cell receptor (beta chain). Everyone who took part was roughly 18 to 95 years old, and they came from over 20 US areas. Up to 2 weeks before entering the study, exposed participants had met a COVID-19 case. The data stem from a study of blood T cell repertoires in COVID-19. Study summary: Samples taken during acute and convalescent COVID-19 were collected in the United States, Italy and Spain.

The authors' processing: Reference gene primers were amplified, and this amplification served to estimate nucleated cell counts. Repertoires were generated with immunoSEQ multiplex PCR, while TCRdb's copy carries only in-frame clones and drops some. V, J and clone size derive from that table, while D and trimming were established from the DNA sequence. The sample holds about 320,000 clones, 90% seen once. Germline assignment: CDR1 SGHVS and CDR2 FNYEAQ. The CDR3 runs to 14 residues. Between the trimmed V and J ends, which lost 3 bases and 1 base, there was a span of 8 bases. The source is a woman aged 25 to 45 who had been exposed to COVID-19. Sample: PBMCs or T cells enriched from blood (not recorded which). The V and J genes are TRBV7-6 and TRBJ2-3; D is unresolved. Here the CDR3 DNA reads TGTGCCAGCAGCTTCCTTAGTGGCACAGATACGCAGTATTTT. Protein: CASSFLSGTDTQYF.